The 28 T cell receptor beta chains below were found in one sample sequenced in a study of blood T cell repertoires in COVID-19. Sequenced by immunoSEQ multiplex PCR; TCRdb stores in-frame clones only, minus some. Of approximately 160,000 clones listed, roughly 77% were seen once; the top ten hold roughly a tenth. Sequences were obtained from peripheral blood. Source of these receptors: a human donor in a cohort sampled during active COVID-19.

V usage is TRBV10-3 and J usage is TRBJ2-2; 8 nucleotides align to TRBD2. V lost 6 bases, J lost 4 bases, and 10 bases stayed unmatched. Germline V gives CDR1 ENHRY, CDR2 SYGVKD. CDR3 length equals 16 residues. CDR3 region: CAIRLAGDVITGELFF. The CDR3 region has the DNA TGTGCCATCAGGCTAGCGGGCGATGTGATCACCGGGGAGCTGTTTTTT.

CDR3 DNA: TGTGCCAGCAGCTCGCGGGGCGGACCCTACGAGCAGTACTTC. Protein product: CASSSRGGPYEQYF. The chain recombines TRBV21-1 with TRBJ2-7; TRBD2 is the table's D call, not checked against the DNA. TRBV21-1 is a documented pseudogene. The CDR3 has 14 residues.

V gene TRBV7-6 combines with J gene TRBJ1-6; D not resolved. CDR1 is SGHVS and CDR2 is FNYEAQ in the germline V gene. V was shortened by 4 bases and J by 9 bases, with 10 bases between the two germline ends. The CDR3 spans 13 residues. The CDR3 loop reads CASSSKHGSPLHF. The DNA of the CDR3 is TGTGCCAGCAGCTCCAAACATGGTTCACCCCTCCACTTT.

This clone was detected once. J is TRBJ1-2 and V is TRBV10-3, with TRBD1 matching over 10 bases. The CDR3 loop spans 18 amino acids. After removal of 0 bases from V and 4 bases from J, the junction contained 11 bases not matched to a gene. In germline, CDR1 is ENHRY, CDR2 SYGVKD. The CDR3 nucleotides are TGTGCCATCAGTGAGTCGAGGGACAGGGGCTTTTTTGTCTATGGCTACACCTTC. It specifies CAISESRDRGFFVYGYTF.

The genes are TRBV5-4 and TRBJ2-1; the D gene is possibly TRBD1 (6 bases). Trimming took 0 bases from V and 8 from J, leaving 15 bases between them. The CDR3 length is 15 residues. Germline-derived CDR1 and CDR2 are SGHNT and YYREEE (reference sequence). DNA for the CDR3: TGTGCCAGCAGCTTGGGAGGACAGTTTGGCGATGAGCAGTTCTTC. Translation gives CASSLGGQFGDEQFF.

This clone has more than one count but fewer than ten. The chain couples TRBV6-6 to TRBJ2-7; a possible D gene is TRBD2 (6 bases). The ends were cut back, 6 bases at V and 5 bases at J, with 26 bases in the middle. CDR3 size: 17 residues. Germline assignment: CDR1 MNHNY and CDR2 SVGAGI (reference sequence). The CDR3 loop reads CASSRPAGPRGRNEQYF. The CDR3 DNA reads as TGTGCCAGCAGCCGACCAGCCGGGCCCCGGGGGAGAAACGAGCAGTACTTC.

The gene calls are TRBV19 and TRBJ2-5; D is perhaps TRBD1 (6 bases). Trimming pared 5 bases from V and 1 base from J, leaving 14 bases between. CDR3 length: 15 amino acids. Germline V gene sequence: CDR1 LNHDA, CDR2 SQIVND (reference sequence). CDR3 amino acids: CASSGQRRIQETQYF. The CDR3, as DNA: TGTGCCAGTAGTGGACAGAGGAGGATCCAAGAGACCCAGTACTTC.

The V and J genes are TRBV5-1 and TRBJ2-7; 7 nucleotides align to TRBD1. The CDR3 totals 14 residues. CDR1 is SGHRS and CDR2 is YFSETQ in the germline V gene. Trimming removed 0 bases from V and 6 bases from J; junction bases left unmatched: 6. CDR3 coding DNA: TGCGCCAGCAGCTTGGGGCAGGGGGAGTCCGAGCAGTACTTC. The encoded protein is CASSLGQGESEQYF.

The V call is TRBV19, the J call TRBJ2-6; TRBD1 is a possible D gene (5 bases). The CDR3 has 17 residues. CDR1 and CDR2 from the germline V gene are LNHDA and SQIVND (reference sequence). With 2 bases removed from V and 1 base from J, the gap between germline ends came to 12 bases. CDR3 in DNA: TGTGCCAGTAGTATAAGGGGTTCAGGGTCTGGGGCCAACGTCCTGACTTTC. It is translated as CASSIRGSGSGANVLTF.

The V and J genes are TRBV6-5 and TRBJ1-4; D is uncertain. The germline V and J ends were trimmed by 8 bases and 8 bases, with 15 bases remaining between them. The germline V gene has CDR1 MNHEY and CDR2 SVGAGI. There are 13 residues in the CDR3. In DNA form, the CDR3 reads TGTGCCAGCGCACCGTGGCGGAAAGAAAAACTGTTTTTT. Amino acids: CASAPWRKEKLFF.

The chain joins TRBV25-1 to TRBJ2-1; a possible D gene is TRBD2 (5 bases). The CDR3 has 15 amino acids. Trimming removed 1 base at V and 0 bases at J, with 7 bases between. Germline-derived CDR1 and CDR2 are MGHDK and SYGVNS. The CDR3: CASSELGSSYNEQFF. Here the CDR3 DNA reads TGTGCCAGCAGTGAATTGGGGAGCTCCTACAATGAGCAGTTCTTC.

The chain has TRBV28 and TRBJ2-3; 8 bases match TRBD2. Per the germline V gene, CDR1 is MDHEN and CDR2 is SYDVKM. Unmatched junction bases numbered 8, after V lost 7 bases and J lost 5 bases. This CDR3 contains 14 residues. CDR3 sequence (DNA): TGTGCCAGCATACCGGGGGGGCCAGGAGATACGCAGTATTTT. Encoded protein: CASIPGGPGDTQYF. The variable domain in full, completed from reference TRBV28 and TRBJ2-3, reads DVKVTQSSRYLVKRTGEKVFLECVQDMDHENMFWYRQDPGLGLRLIYFSYDVKMKEKGDIPEGYSVSREKKERFSLILESASTNQTSMYLCASIPGGPGDTQYFGPGTRLTVL.

CDR3 protein: CASSPTQSRSNQPQHF. CDR3 DNA sequence: TGTGCCAGTAGCCCAACTCAAAGTAGAAGCAATCAGCCCCAGCATTTT. The gene calls are TRBV19 and TRBJ1-5; D is ambiguous. Germline V CDR1 and CDR2: LNHDA, SQIVND (reference sequence). Between the trimmed V and J ends, which lost 6 bases and 1 base, there was a span of 16 bases. This CDR3 has 16 amino acids.

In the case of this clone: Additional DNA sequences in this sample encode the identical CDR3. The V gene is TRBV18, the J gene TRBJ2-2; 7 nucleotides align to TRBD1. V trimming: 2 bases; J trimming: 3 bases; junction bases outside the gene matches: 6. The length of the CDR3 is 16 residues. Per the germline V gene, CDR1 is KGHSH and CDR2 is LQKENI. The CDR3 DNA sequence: TGTGCCAGCTCACCAAGAACAGGGGCAGACACCGGGGAGCTGTTTTTT. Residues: CASSPRTGADTGELFF.

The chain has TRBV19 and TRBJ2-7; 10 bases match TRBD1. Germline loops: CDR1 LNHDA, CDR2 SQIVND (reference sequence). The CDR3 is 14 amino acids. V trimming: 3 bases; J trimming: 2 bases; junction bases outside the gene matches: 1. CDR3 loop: CASSMTGGTYEQYF. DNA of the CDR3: TGTGCCAGTAGTATGACAGGGGGCACCTACGAGCAGTACTTC.

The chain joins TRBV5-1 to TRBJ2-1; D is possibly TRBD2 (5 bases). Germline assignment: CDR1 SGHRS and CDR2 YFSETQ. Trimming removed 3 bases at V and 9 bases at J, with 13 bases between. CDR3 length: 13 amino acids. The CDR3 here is CASSSDWRIEQFF. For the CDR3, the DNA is TGCGCCAGCAGCTCGGACTGGAGGATTGAGCAGTTCTTC.

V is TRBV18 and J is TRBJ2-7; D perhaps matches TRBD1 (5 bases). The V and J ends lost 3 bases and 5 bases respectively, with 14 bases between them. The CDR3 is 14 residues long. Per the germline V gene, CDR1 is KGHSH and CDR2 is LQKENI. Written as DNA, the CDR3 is TGTGCCAGCTCACCCAGGAGACAGAAGGACGAGCAGTACTTC. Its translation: CASSPRRQKDEQYF.

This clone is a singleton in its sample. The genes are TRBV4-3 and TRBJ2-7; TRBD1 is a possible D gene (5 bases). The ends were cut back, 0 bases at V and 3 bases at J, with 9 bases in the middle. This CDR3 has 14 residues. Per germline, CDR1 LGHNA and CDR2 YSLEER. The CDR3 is CASSQERDSYEQYF. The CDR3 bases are TGCGCCAGCAGCCAAGAAAGAGACAGCTACGAGCAGTACTTC.

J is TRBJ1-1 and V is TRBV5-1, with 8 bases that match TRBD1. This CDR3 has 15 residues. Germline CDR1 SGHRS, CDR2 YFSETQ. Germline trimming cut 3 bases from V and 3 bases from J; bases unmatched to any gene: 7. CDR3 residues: CASSSTTGAYTEAFF. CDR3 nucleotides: TGCGCCAGCAGCTCCACGACAGGGGCGTACACTGAAGCTTTCTTT.

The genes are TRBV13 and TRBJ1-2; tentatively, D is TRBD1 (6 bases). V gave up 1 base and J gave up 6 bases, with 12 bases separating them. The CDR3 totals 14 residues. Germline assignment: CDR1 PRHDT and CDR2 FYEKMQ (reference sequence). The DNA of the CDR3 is TGTGCCAGCAGCTTAGTCGGGGGGCAAGATGGCTACACCTTC. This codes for CASSLVGGQDGYTF.

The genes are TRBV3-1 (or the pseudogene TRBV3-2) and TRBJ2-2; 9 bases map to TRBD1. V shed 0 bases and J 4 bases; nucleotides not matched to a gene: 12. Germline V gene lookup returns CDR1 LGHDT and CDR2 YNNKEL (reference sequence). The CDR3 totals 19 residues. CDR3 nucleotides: TGTGCCAGCAGCCAAGATTTCGCGACGGGACAGGGAGTCACCGGGGAGCTGTTTTTT. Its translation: CASSQDFATGQGVTGELFF.

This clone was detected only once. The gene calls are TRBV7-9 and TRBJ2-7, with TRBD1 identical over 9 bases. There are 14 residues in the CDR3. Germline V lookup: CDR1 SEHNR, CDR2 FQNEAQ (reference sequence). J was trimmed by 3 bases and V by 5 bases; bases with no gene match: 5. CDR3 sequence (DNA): TGTGCCAGCAGCCGTCGGACAGGGGTCTACGAGCAGTACTTC. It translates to CASSRRTGVYEQYF.

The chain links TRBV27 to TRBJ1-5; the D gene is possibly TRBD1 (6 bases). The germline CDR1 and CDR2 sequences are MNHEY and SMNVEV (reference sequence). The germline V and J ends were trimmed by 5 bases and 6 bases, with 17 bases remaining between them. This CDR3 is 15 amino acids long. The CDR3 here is CASSPRTVRGQPQHF. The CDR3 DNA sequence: TGTGCCAGCAGTCCGAGGACAGTGAGGGGTCAGCCCCAGCATTTT.

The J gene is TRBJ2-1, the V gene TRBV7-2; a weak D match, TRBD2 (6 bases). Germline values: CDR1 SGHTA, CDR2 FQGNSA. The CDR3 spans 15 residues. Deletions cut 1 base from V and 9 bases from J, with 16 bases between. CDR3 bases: TGTGCCAGCAGCTTAGGACTAGGCAGGGAAGTTGAGCAGTTCTTC. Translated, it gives CASSLGLGREVEQFF.

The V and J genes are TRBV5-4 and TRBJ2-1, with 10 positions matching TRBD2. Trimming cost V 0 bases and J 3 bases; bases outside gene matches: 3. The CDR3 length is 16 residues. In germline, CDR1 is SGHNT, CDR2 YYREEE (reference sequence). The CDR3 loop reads CASSLVLAGVYNEQFF. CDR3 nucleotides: TGTGCCAGCAGCTTGGTCCTAGCGGGGGTCTACAATGAGCAGTTCTTC.

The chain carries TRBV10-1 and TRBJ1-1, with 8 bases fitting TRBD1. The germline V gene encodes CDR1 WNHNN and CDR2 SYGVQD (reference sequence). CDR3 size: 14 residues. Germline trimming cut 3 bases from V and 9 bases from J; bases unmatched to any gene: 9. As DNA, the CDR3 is TGCGCCAGCAGTGACAGACAGGGGAATCGTAAAGCTTTCTTT. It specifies CASSDRQGNRKAFF.

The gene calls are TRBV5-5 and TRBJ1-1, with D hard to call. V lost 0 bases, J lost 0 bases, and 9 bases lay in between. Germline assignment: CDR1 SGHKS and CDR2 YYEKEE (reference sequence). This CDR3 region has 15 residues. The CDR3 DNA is TGTGCCAGCAGCTTGGTACGGAGCTTGAACACTGAAGCTTTCTTT. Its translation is CASSLVRSLNTEAFF.

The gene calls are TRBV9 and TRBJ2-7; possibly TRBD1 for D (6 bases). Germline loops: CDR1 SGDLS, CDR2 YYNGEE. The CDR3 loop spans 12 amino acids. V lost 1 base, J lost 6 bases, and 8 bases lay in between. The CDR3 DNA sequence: TGTGCCAGCAGCGTAAGGGGGATCGAGCAGTACTTC. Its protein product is CASSVRGIEQYF.